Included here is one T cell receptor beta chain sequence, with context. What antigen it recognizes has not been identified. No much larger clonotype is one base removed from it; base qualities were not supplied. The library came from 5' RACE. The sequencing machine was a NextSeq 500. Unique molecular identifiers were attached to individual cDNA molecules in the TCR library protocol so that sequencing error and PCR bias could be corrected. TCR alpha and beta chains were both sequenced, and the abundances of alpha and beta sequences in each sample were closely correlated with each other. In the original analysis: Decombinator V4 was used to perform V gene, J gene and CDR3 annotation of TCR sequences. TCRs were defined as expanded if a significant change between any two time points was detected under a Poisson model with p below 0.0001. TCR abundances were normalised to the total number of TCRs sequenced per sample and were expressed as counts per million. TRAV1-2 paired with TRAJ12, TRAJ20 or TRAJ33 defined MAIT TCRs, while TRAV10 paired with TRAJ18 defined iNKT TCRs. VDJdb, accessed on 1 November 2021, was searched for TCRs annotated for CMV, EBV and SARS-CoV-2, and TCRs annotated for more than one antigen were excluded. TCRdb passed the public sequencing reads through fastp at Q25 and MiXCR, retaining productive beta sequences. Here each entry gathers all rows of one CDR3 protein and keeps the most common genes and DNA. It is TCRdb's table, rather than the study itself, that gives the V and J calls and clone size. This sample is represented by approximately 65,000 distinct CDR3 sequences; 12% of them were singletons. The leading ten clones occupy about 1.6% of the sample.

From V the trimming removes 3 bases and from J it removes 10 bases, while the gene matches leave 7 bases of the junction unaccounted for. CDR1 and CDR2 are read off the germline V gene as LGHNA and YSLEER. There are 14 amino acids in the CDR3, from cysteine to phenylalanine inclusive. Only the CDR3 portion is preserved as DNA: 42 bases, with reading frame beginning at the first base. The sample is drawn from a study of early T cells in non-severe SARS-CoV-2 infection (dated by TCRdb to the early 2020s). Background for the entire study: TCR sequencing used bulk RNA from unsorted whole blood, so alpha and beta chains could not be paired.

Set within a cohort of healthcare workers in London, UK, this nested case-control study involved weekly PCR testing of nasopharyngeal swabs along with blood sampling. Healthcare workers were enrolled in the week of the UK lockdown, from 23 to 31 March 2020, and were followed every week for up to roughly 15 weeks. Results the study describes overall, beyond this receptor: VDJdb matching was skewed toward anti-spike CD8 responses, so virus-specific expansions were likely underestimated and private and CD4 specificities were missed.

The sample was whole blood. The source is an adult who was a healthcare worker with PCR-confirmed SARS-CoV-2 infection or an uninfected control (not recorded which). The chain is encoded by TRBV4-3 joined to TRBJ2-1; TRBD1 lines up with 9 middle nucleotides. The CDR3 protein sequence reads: CASSQLQGAGEQFF. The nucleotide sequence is TGCGCCAGCAGCCAGTTACAGGGGGCAGGAGAGCAGTTCTTC.